This is a list of T cell receptor beta chains from one sample in a study of blood T cell repertoires in COVID-19. Repertoires were generated with immunoSEQ multiplex PCR, while TCRdb's copy carries only in-frame clones and drops some. The sample has approximately 210,000 clones, 70% to 90% seen once. The sample comprised peripheral blood. The receptors come from a woman in her sixties or seventies with active or convalescent COVID-19. Both conserved end residues are trimmed from each CDR3. The order of the fields is V gene, J gene, clone size, CDR3 protein. Some rows mark clone size as missing; the rest say once, few, many or name a class of expanded clone.

TRBV19,TRBJ1-2,-,ASSEQGEYGYT
TRBV5-4,TRBJ2-1,-,ASSFSGRAGNEQF
TRBV13,TRBJ2-7,-,ASSRRGWNEQY
TRBV5-5,TRBJ2-6,-,ASSLAPTSSGANVLT
TRBV6-1,TRBJ2-1,-,ASSAPSGSYSYNEQF
TRBV6-9,TRBJ2-7,-,ASSYSRTQSTYEQY
TRBV30,TRBJ2-2,-,AWISKGAGGELF
TRBV6-6,TRBJ2-3,-,ASSRSAGTSGADTQY
TRBV27,TRBJ2-7,-,ATTLRLAGPYEQY
TRBV7-9,TRBJ1-1,once,ASSPRQGPDTEAF
TRBV6-6,TRBJ1-2,-,AGGTGAGGYT
TRBV11-3,TRBJ2-7,-,ASSLFDKSGEQY
TRBV27,TRBJ2-1,-,ASSSGTSGFSRF
TRBV5-4,TRBJ2-3,-,ASSGSYGDTQY
TRBV6-5,TRBJ1-6,-,ASKGQGKGDSPLH
TRBV5-8,TRBJ2-2,-,ASGDRGRTGELF
TRBV5-6,TRBJ2-7,-,ASNLWDRAGIEQY
TRBV9,TRBJ2-3,-,ASSASGSRTDTQY
TRBV5-1,TRBJ2-2,-,ASSKTSGANTGELF
TRBV29-1,TRBJ2-5,-,SVTGGEETQY
TRBV11-1,TRBJ2-2,-,ASRRGGNTGELF
TRBV5-6,TRBJ1-2,-,ASRVLGQGARGNYGYT
TRBV7-9,TRBJ2-1,-,ASSSPTGARSPGNEQF
TRBV30,TRBJ2-7,-,AWGQGPRTSYEQY
TRBV6-5,TRBJ2-7,once,ASSAVGQNEQY
TRBV9,TRBJ1-1,-,ASDDRGTGSREAF
TRBV5-1,TRBJ2-3,-,ASAHSGGNTDTQY
TRBV3-1/TRBV3-2,TRBJ2-7,-,ASSRTGGASYEQY
TRBV9,TRBJ2-1,-,ASSPRTGDYNEQF
TRBV7-3,TRBJ1-1,-,ASSVTSFTEAF
TRBV6-4,TRBJ2-3,-,ASSDDGETDTQY
TRBV11-2,TRBJ2-2,-,ASSLGVGAAGELF
TRBV19,TRBJ2-7,-,ASSIVGTGNEQY
TRBV3-1/TRBV3-2,TRBJ2-2,-,ASSKGSGTGGIGELF
TRBV12-3/TRBV12-4,TRBJ2-3,-,ASSGGGTDTQY
TRBV4-1,TRBJ2-7,-,ASSRDYRDRVFEQY
TRBV6-5,TRBJ2-7,-,ASSYKGVGYEQY
TRBV13,TRBJ2-2,-,ASSLVPSGSRGTGELF
TRBV28,TRBJ2-5,-,ASSLLTKLLQGETQY
TRBV27,TRBJ1-4,-,ASSLGTGAHNEKLF
TRBV7-2,TRBJ1-2,-,ASSLVPLSGYGYT
TRBV11-1,TRBJ2-5,-,ASSLEPDQETQY
TRBV7-4,TRBJ1-3,-,ASSLNPQGRRNTIY
TRBV6-6,TRBJ2-1,-,ASGTLYNEQF
TRBV2,TRBJ2-3,-,ASSSGTAFLGDTQY
TRBV19,TRBJ1-4,-,ASSPARGLEKLF
TRBV6-6,TRBJ2-1,-,ASSDPGLANNEQF
TRBV12-3/TRBV12-4,TRBJ2-1,-,ASSFRTTNEQF
TRBV19,TRBJ2-7,-,ASSIVGQGGGTYEQY
TRBV7-3,TRBJ2-1,once,ASSQAASGVYNEQF
TRBV6-5,TRBJ2-1,-,ASRSTQEVF
TRBV4-1,TRBJ2-3,-,ASSQGGRGDTQY
TRBV7-6,TRBJ2-3,-,ASSLESTGGRTDTQY
TRBV6-6,TRBJ1-1,-,ASSRTGIVNTEAF
TRBV6-6,TRBJ1-1,-,ASSINRGRATEAF
TRBV20-1,TRBJ2-1,once,RLLGGNEQF
TRBV28,TRBJ2-6,-,ASSFTRRAGANVLT
TRBV29-1,TRBJ2-1,-,SVEEGGDYNEQF
TRBV10-3,TRBJ2-7,-,AISGNRDEQY